The text below deals with one TCR beta chain. V lost 5 bases to trimming and J lost 5 bases; unmatched junction nucleotides: 15. The length of the CDR3 is 18 residues. The germline CDR1 and CDR2 sequences are SGHTA and FQGNSA. Using immunoSEQ multiplex PCR, the repertoire was profiled, and TCRdb retains in-frame clones only, with some absent. The sample holds about 82,000 clones, approximately 96% seen once. The sample originates from a study of technical replicates of blood from a few donors. The chain links TRBV7-2 to TRBJ2-2; 9 bases agree with TRBD2. This TCR was sampled from a human donor in good health. Sequenced sample: T cells isolated from PBMCs. CDR3 sequence reads: CASSATGSSGVQTGELFF. The CDR3 nucleotides are TGTGCCAGCAGCGCGACCGGGTCTAGCGGGGTCCAGACCGGGGAGCTGTTTTTT.